This paragraph reports one T cell receptor beta chain. Other DNA sequences in this sample translate to the same CDR3. Sequencing used immunoSEQ multiplex PCR; TCRdb keeps in-frame clones, though not all of them. The sample lists roughly 500,000 clones, 70% to 80% seen once, with around 11% in the top ten. Germline assignment: CDR1 SGHDT and CDR2 YYEEEE. Trimming took 0 bases from V and 0 from J, leaving 6 bases between them. This CDR3 spans 14 amino acids. This specimen belongs to a study of shared clonotypes between healthy human individuals. What was sequenced was PBMCs. The sequence derives from a woman aged 35 to 49 in good health. Some clones in this sample may be carry-over from other donors' samples. The chain links TRBV5-6 to TRBJ2-5, with D unclear. The CDR3 sequence is CASSLGHYQETQYF. As DNA, the CDR3 is TGTGCCAGCAGCTTGGGACATTACCAAGAGACCCAGTACTTC.